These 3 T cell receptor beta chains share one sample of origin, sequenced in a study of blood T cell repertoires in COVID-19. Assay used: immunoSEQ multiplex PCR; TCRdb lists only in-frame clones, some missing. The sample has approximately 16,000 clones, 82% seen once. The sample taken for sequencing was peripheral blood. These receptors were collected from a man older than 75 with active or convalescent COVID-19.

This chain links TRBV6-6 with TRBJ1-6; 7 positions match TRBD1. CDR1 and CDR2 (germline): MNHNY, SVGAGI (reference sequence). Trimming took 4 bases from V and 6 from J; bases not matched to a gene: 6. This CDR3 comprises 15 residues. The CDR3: CASSSLGQINSPLHF. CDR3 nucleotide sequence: TGTGCCAGCAGTTCTCTGGGACAGATTAATTCACCCCTCCACTTT.

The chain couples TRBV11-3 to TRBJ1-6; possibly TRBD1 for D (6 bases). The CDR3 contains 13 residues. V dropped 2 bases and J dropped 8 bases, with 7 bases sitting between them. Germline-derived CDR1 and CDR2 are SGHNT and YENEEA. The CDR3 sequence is CASSLRTDSPLHF. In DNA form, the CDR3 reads TGTGCCAGCAGCTTAAGGACAGATTCACCCCTCCACTTT.

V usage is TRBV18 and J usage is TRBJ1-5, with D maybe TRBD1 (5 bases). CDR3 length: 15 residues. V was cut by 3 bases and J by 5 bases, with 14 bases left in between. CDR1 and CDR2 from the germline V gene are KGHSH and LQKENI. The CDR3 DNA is TGTGCCAGCTCACCCCGCGGGACGACGGATCAGCCCCAGCATTTT. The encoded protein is CASSPRGTTDQPQHF.